This note documents a single T cell receptor beta chain sequence. Germline CDR1 GTSNPN, CDR2 SVGIG (reference sequence). The V and J ends lost 2 bases and 1 base respectively, with 12 bases between them. The CDR3 loop spans 14 amino acids. This sample is drawn from a study of technical replicates of blood from several donors. Here immunoSEQ multiplex PCR was the method, and the copy in TCRdb shows in-frame clones only, minus some. The repertoire consists of almost 70,000 clones, with roughly 90% occurring once and the leading ten covering around 4.5%. The V and J genes are TRBV30 and TRBJ2-7; D possibly corresponds to TRBD2 (7 bases). The TCR comes from a human donor in good health. Some clones in this sample may be carry-over from other donors' samples. The sequenced material came from PBMCs. CDR3 residues: CAWSTRGGSYEQYF. The CDR3 bases are TGTGCCTGGAGTACCAGGGGAGGGTCCTACGAGCAGTACTTC.